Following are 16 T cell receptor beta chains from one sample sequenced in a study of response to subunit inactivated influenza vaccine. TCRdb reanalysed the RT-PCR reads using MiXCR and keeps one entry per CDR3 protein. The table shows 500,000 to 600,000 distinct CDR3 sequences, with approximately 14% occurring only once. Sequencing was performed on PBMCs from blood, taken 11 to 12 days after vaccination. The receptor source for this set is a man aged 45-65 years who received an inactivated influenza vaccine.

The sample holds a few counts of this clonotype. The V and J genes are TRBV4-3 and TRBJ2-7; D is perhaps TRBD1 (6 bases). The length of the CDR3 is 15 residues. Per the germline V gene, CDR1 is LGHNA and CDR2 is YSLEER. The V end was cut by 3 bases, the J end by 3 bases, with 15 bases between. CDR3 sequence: CASSHNPGTIYEQYF. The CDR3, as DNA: TGCGCCAGCAGCCATAACCCCGGGACAATCTACGAGCAGTACTTC.

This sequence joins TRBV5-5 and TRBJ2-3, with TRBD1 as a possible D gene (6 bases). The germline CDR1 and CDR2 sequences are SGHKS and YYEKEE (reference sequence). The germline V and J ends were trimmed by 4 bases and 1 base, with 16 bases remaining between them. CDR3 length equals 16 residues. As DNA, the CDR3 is TGTGCCAGCAGCCGCCAACAGGGTTTACGCACAGATACGCAGTATTTT. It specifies CASSRQQGLRTDTQYF.

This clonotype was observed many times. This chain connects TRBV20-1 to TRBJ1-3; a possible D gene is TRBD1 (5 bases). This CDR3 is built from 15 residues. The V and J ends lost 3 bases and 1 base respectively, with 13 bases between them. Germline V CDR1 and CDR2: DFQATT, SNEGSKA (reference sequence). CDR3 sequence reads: CSASGGSLSGNTIYF. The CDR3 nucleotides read TGCAGTGCTAGTGGGGGGTCTTTGTCTGGAAACACCATATATTTT.

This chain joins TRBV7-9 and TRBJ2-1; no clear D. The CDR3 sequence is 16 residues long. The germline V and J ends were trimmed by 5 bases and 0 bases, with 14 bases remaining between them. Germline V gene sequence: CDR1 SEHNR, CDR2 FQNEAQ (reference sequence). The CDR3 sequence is CASSTKGISSYNEQFF. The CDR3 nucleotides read TGTGCCAGCAGCACTAAAGGGATTAGCTCCTACAATGAGCAGTTCTTC. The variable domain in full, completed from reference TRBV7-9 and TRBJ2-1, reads DTGVSQNPRHKITKRGQNVTFRCDPISEHNRLYWYRQTLGQGPEFLTYFQNEAQLEKSRLLSDRFSAERPKGSFSTLEIQRTEQGDSAMYLCASSTKGISSYNEQFFGPGTRLTVL.

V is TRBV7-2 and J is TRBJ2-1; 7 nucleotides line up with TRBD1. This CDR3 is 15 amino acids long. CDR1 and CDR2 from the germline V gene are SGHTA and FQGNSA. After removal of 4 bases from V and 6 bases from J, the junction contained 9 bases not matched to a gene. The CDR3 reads CASSYDRVGSNEQFF. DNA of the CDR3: TGTGCCAGCAGCTATGACAGGGTGGGGAGCAATGAGCAGTTCTTC.

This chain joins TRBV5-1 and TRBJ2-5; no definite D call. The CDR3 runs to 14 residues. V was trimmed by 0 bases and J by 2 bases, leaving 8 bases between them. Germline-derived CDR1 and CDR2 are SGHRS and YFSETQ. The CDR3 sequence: CASSLANQQETQYF. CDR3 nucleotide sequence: TGCGCCAGCAGCTTGGCTAACCAACAAGAGACCCAGTACTTC. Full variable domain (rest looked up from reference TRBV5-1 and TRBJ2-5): KAGVTQTPRYLIKTRGQQVTLSCSPISGHRSVSWYQQTPGQGLQFLFEYFSETQRNKGNFPGRFSGRQFSNSRSEMNVSTLELGDSALYLCASSLANQQETQYFGPGTRLLVL.

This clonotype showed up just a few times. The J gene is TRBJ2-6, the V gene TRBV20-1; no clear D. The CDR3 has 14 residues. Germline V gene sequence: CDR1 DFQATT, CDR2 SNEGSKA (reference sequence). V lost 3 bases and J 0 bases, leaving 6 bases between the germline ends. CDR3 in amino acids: CSARPHSGANVLTF. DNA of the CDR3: TGCAGTGCTAGGCCGCACTCTGGGGCCAACGTCCTGACTTTC.

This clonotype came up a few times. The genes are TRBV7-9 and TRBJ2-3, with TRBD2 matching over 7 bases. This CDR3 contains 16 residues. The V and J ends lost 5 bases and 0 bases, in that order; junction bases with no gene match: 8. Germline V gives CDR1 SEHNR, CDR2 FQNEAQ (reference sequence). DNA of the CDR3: TGTGCCAGCAGCCACGCGGGAGAAGCTAGCACAGATACGCAGTATTTT. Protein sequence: CASSHAGEASTDTQYF.

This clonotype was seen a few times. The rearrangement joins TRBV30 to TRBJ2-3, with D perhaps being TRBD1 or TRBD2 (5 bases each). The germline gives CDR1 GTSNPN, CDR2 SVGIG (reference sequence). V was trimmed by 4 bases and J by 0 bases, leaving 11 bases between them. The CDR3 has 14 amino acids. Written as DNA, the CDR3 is TGTGCCTGGAAAAGGGGAGTCAGCACAGATACGCAGTATTTT. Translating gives CAWKRGVSTDTQYF.

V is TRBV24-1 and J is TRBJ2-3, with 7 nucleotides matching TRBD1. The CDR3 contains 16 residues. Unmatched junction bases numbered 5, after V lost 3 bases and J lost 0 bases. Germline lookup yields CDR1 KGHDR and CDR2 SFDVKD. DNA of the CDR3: TGTGCCACCAGTGATAGAGGGGACAGTAGCACAGATACGCAGTATTTT. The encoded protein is CATSDRGDSSTDTQYF.

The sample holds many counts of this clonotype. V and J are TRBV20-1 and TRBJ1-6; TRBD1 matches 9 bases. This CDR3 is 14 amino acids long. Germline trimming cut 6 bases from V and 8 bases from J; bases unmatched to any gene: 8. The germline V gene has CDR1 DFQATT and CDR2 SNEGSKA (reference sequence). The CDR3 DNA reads TGCAGTGCCCGGGGGACAGGGATCTATTCACCCCTCCACTTT. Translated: CSARGTGIYSPLHF.

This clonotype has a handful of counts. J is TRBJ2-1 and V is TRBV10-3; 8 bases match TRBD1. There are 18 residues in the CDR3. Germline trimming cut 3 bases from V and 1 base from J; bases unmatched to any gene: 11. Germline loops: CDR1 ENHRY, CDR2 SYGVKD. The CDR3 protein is CAISDGQGRRESYNEQFF. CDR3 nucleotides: TGTGCCATCAGTGACGGACAGGGAAGGCGTGAGTCCTACAATGAGCAGTTCTTC.

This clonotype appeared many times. The CDR3 here is CASSLGLAGSYNEQFF. In nucleotides, the CDR3 is TGTGCCAGCAGTTTGGGACTAGCGGGCTCCTACAATGAGCAGTTCTTC. V is TRBV12-3 or TRBV12-4 and J is TRBJ2-1, with 12 bases lining up with TRBD2. The J segment lost 0 bases and the V segment lost 3 bases, leaving 0 bases of the junction unmatched. This CDR3 has 16 amino acids.

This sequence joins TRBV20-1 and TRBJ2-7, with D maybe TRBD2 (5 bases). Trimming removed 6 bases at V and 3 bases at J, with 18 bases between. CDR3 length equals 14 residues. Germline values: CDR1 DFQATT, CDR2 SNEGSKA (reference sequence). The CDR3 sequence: CSATAPRDSYEQYF. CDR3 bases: TGCAGTGCGACCGCACCTCGGGATAGCTACGAGCAGTACTTC.

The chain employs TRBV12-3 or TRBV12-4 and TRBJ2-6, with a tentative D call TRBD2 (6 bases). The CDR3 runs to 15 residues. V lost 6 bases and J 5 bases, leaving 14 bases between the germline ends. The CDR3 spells CASSPTGERANVLTF. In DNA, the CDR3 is TGTGCCAGCAGCCCGACGGGGGAGAGGGCCAACGTCCTGACTTTC.

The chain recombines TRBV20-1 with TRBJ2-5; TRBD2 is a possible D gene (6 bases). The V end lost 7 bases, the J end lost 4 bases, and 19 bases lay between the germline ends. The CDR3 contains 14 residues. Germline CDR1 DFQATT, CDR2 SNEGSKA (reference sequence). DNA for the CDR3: TGCAGTGTAAAAGTCGGGGGATCTCGAGAGACCCAGTACTTC. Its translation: CSVKVGGSRETQYF.